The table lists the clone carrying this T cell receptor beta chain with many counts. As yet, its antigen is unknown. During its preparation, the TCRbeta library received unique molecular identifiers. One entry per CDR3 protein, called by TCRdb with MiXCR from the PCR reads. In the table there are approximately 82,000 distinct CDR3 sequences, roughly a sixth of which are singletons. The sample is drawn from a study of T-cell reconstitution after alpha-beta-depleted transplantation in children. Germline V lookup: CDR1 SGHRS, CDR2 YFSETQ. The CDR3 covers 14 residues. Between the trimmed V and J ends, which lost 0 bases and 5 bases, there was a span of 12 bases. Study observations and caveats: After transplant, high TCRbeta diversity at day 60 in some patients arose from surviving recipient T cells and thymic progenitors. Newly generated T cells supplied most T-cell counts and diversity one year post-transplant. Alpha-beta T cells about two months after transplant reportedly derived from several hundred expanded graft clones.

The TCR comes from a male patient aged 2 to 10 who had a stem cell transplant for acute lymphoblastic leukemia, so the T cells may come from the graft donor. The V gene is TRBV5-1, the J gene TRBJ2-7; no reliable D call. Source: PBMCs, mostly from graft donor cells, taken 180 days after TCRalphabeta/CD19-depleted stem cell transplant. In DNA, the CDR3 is TGCGCCAGCAGCTTGGCAGGTTACTGGGACGAGCAGTACTTC. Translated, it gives CASSLAGYWDEQYF. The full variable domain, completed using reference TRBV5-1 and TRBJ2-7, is KAGVTQTPRYLIKTRGQQVTLSCSPISGHRSVSWYQQTPGQGLQFLFEYFSETQRNKGNFPGRFSGRQFSNSRSEMNVSTLELGDSALYLCASSLAGYWDEQYFGPGTRLTVT.